These 28 T cell receptor beta chains were all obtained from the same sample, sequenced in a study of T cell responses to AZD1222 COVID-19 vaccine. Profiling relied on immunoSEQ multiplex PCR, and the TCRdb table lists in-frame clones only, not all of them. Among around 140,000 clones, approximately 90% were seen once, and the ten largest hold about 20%. The sample here was peripheral blood, taken on day 0 of AZD1222 vaccination. All receptors derive from an adult in good health.

This chain's CDR3 is CASGRDPERGNEQFF. CDR3 nucleotides: TGTGCCAGCGGTCGAGACCCCGAAAGGGGCAATGAGCAGTTCTTC. V gene TRBV6-5 combines with J gene TRBJ2-1; a weak D match, TRBD1 (5 bases). Germline V gene sequence: CDR1 MNHEY, CDR2 SVGAGI. Trimming shortened V by 8 bases and J by 6 bases, and 20 bases separated the two germline ends. CDR3 length equals 15 residues.

V usage is TRBV4-1 and J usage is TRBJ2-1; 8 nucleotides line up with TRBD2. The V gene end was trimmed by 1 base and the J gene end by 10 bases; junction bases not matched to a gene: 18. The CDR3 runs to 18 residues. Germline CDR1 and CDR2: MGHRA and YSYEKL. This chain's CDR3 is CASSQAVAGTRGRSEQFF. The CDR3 DNA follows: TGCGCCAGCAGCCAAGCAGTAGCCGGGACTAGAGGGCGGTCGGAGCAGTTCTTC.

J is TRBJ1-1 and V is TRBV7-2; TRBD1 is a possible D gene (6 bases). Germline V gene data show CDR1 as SGHTA and CDR2 as FQGNSA. Trimming took off 2 bases at V and 1 base at J, with 14 bases between the two ends. The CDR3 loop spans 16 amino acids. The CDR3 coding sequence is TGTGCCAGCAGCTTATGGGGGGCGGGGTCGAACACTGAAGCTTTCTTT. Translation: CASSLWGAGSNTEAFF. Using reference TRBV7-2 and TRBJ1-1 for the parts outside the CDR3, the full variable domain is GAGVSQSPSNKVTEKGKDVELRCDPISGHTALYWYRQSLGQGLEFLIYFQGNSAPDKSGLPSDRFSAERTGGSVSTLTIQRTQQEDSAVYLCASSLWGAGSNTEAFFGQGTRLTVV.

The CDR3 spells CAWRRVGELFF. CDR3 bases: TGTGCCTGGAGAAGGGTAGGGGAGCTGTTTTTT. The V gene is TRBV30, the J gene TRBJ2-2; no clear D gene. The ends were cut back, 3 bases at V and 8 bases at J, with 7 bases in the middle. The CDR3 is 11 amino acids. Germline V gene sequence: CDR1 GTSNPN, CDR2 SVGIG (reference sequence). Variable domain in full (rest from reference TRBV30 and TRBJ2-2): SQTIHQWPATLVQPVGSPLSLECTVEGTSNPNLYWYRQAAGRGLQLLFYSVGIGQISSEVPQNLSASRPQDRQFILSSKKLLLSDSGFYLCAWRRVGELFFGEGSRLTVL.

As DNA, the CDR3 is TGTGCCACCGGGACCGAGACCCAGTACTTC. Translating gives CATGTETQYF. The chain carries TRBV19 and TRBJ2-5; D could derive from TRBD1 or TRBD2 (5 bases each). Per germline, CDR1 LNHDA and CDR2 SQIVND (reference sequence). The length of the CDR3 is 10 residues. The ends were cut back, 10 bases at V and 5 bases at J, with 8 bases in the middle.

The chain links TRBV4-2 to TRBJ2-7; no definite D call. This CDR3 contains 14 residues. CDR1 and CDR2 from the germline V gene are LGHNA and YNFKEQ. Trimming shortened V by 1 base and J by 5 bases, and 12 bases separated the two germline ends. In DNA form, the CDR3 reads TGTGCCAGCAGCCAAGTGGGTGCTGCGCACGAGCAGTACTTC. Its protein product is CASSQVGAAHEQYF.

The gene calls are TRBV9 and TRBJ1-5, with unresolved D. Trimming removed 0 bases at V and 6 bases at J, with 10 bases between. The CDR3 is 14 residues long. CDR1 is SGDLS, CDR2 YYNGEE, per germline. The DNA for the CDR3 is TGTGCCAGCAGCGTAGGGGAGGGATTTCAGCCCCAGCATTTT. This codes for CASSVGEGFQPQHF.

The J gene is TRBJ1-1, the V gene TRBV2; no clear D gene. Between the trimmed V and J ends, which lost 5 bases and 0 bases, there was a span of 7 bases. Germline V gives CDR1 SNHLY, CDR2 FYNNEI. CDR3 length equals 13 residues. CDR3 region: CASSTDLNTEAFF. The CDR3 coding sequence is TGTGCCAGCAGTACGGACTTGAACACTGAAGCTTTCTTT.

The chain links TRBV13 to TRBJ2-7; D might be TRBD1 or TRBD2, each matching 5 bases. CDR1 is PRHDT and CDR2 is FYEKMQ in the germline V gene (reference sequence). This CDR3 is built from 14 residues. Trimming pared 5 bases from V and 3 bases from J, leaving 14 bases between. The CDR3 coding sequence is TGTGCCAGCAGCATTCCCGGGACCGACTACGAGCAGTACTTC. This encodes CASSIPGTDYEQYF.

The chain recombines TRBV13 with TRBJ2-3; D not resolved. With 1 base removed from V and 4 bases from J, the gap between germline ends came to 6 bases. The CDR3 spans 13 residues. CDR1 is PRHDT and CDR2 is FYEKMQ in the germline V gene (reference sequence). The CDR3 sequence: CASSLAGSDTQYF. The CDR3 DNA reads TGTGCCAGCAGCTTAGCCGGTTCAGATACGCAGTATTTT.

V and J are TRBV5-1 and TRBJ2-5; 7 positions match TRBD1. Looked up from germline, CDR1 is SGHRS and CDR2 is YFSETQ. The CDR3 sequence is 13 residues long. The V segment lost 7 bases and the J segment 2 bases; nucleotides outside the gene matches: 5. The chain's CDR3 is CASGRGQQETQYF. CDR3 sequence (DNA): TGCGCCAGCGGACGGGGACAGCAAGAGACCCAGTACTTC.

V usage is TRBV5-1 and J usage is TRBJ1-3, with no clear D. From germline, CDR1 is SGHRS and CDR2 YFSETQ. V was trimmed by 7 bases and J by 4 bases, leaving 9 bases between them. This CDR3 region has 12 residues. The CDR3 DNA reads TGCGCCAGCTATGAACCGGGAAACACCATATATTTT. Translating gives CASYEPGNTIYF.

V is TRBV28 and J is TRBJ2-7; D not certain. Trimming pared 5 bases from V and 7 bases from J, leaving 9 bases between. From germline, CDR1 is MDHEN and CDR2 SYDVKM. The CDR3 is 11 amino acids. The CDR3 DNA reads TGTGCCAGCAGTGTAGGTAGGGAGCAGTACTTC. Translation gives CASSVGREQYF. The variable domain in full, with the rest retrieved from reference TRBV28 and TRBJ2-7, is DVKVTQSSRYLVKRTGEKVFLECVQDMDHENMFWYRQDPGLGLRLIYFSYDVKMKEKGDIPEGYSVSREKKERFSLILESASTNQTSMYLCASSVGREQYFGPGTRLTVT.

The rearrangement links TRBV18 to TRBJ2-1, with D tentatively TRBD1 or TRBD2 (5 bases each). V lost 0 bases to trimming and J lost 10 bases, with 19 bases between them. From germline, CDR1 is KGHSH and CDR2 LQKENI. This CDR3 comprises 16 residues. CDR3 loop: CASSPPRAGSFGEQFF. Written as DNA, the CDR3 is TGTGCCAGCTCACCACCGCGGGCAGGGTCCTTTGGGGAGCAGTTCTTC.

This chain joins TRBV29-1 and TRBJ2-1, with D perhaps TRBD1 (5 bases). The CDR3 runs 14 residues. Germline assignment: CDR1 SQVTM and CDR2 ANQGSEA. The DNA for the CDR3 is TGCAGTTTCCTCCCCCAGGGCTTATACAATGAGCAGTTCTTC. It specifies CSFLPQGLYNEQFF.

The gene calls are TRBV5-1 and TRBJ2-5; no reliable D call. The CDR3 consists of 13 residues. Deletions cut 4 bases from V and 1 base from J, with 8 bases between. Germline CDR1 and CDR2: SGHRS and YFSETQ. CDR3 region: CASSPGPQETQYF. The CDR3 nucleotides read TGCGCCAGCAGCCCTGGCCCCCAAGAGACCCAGTACTTC. Filled out from reference TRBV5-1 and TRBJ2-5, the complete variable domain reads KAGVTQTPRYLIKTRGQQVTLSCSPISGHRSVSWYQQTPGQGLQFLFEYFSETQRNKGNFPGRFSGRQFSNSRSEMNVSTLELGDSALYLCASSPGPQETQYFGPGTRLLVL.

The V call is TRBV7-2, the J call TRBJ1-5; unclear D gene. Between the trimmed V and J ends, which lost 5 bases and 7 bases, there was a span of 12 bases. Per germline, CDR1 SGHTA and CDR2 FQGNSA. CDR3 length: 13 amino acids. The CDR3 DNA reads as TGTGCCAGCAGCCGTATGGCCGAGCAGCCCCAGCATTTT. Protein sequence: CASSRMAEQPQHF.

This chain uses TRBV28 with TRBJ2-3; TRBD1 matches 8 bases. Per germline, CDR1 MDHEN and CDR2 SYDVKM. This CDR3 comprises 17 residues. The V and J ends lost 7 bases and 0 bases, in that order; junction bases with no gene match: 12. CDR3 region: CASTPGGWKQSTDTQYF. The CDR3 nucleotides are TGTGCCAGCACTCCAGGGGGCTGGAAACAAAGCACAGATACGCAGTATTTT.

CDR3 region: CASSHAGRGGNTIYF. The DNA for the CDR3 is TGTGCCAGCAGCCATGCGGGAAGGGGAGGAAACACCATATATTTT. V and J are TRBV3-1 (or the pseudogene TRBV3-2) and TRBJ1-3; D might be TRBD1 (5 bases). With 3 bases removed from V and 4 bases from J, the gap between germline ends came to 13 bases. The CDR3 length is 15 residues. Germline-derived CDR1 and CDR2 are LGHDT and YNNKEL (reference sequence).

The rearrangement links TRBV3-1 (or the pseudogene TRBV3-2) to TRBJ2-1; 8 bases match TRBD1. CDR1 LGHDT and CDR2 YNNKEL come from the germline V gene (reference sequence). V dropped 4 bases and J dropped 0; count of bases not matched to a gene: 11. The CDR3 consists of 18 residues. CDR3 amino acids: CASSPRDRHEDSYNEQFF. The DNA for the CDR3 is TGTGCCAGCAGCCCACGGGACAGGCATGAGGACTCCTACAATGAGCAGTTCTTC.

The CDR3: CASTFSRPGGYTF. In DNA, the CDR3 is TGTGCCAGCACTTTTTCCCGCCCGGGTGGCTACACCTTC. The chain couples TRBV28 to TRBJ1-2; no clear D. Germline V CDR1 and CDR2: MDHEN, SYDVKM. The V end was cut by 7 bases, the J end by 7 bases, with 16 bases between. The CDR3 loop spans 13 amino acids.

The count of this clone is one. This chain links TRBV29-1 with TRBJ2-5, with a tentative D call TRBD2 (7 bases). V was cut by 7 bases and J by 0 bases, with 15 bases left in between. Germline V lookup: CDR1 SQVTM, CDR2 ANQGSEA. The length of the CDR3 is 14 residues. The CDR3 region has the DNA TGCAGCGGGAGGGGGGGACTCCACCAAGAGACCCAGTACTTC. Translating gives CSGRGGLHQETQYF. Looking up the rest from reference TRBV29-1 and TRBJ2-5 gives the full variable domain: SAVISQKPSRDICQRGTSLTIQCQVDSQVTMMFWYRQQPGQSLTLIATANQGSEATYESGFVIDKFPISRPNLTFSTLTVSNMSPEDSSIYLCSGRGGLHQETQYFGPGTRLLVL.

The chain recombines TRBV5-8 with TRBJ2-7; D is undetermined. Germline V lookup: CDR1 SGHTS, CDR2 YDEGEE. The CDR3 runs to 13 residues. Trimming stripped 0 bases from V and 3 bases from J, with 7 bases between. The CDR3 DNA sequence: TGTGCCAGCAGCTTGGTTACTGGCTACGAGCAGTACTTC. Protein sequence: CASSLVTGYEQYF.

The V call is TRBV28, the J call TRBJ1-2, with D hard to call. CDR1 is MDHEN, CDR2 SYDVKM, per germline. V was pared by 2 bases and J by 7 bases, with 11 bases between. This CDR3 spans 13 amino acids. The CDR3 here is CASSLLQVPGYTF. The CDR3 DNA sequence: TGTGCCAGCAGTTTACTGCAGGTCCCTGGCTACACCTTC.

This rearrangement joins TRBV11-2 to TRBJ2-1; D unresolved. Trimming cost V 3 bases and J 16 bases, with 19 bases left between them. The CDR3 runs 13 residues. Looked up from germline, CDR1 is SGHAT and CDR2 is FQNNGV. The DNA of the CDR3 is TGTGCCAGCAGCTTTAGTCTGGACGGGTTCCCTTTCTTC. It specifies CASSFSLDGFPFF.

The V gene is TRBV6-1, the J gene TRBJ1-3; D uncertain. Germline loops: CDR1 MNHNS, CDR2 SASEGT. The CDR3 length is 17 residues. V was trimmed by 2 bases and J by 8 bases, leaving 22 bases between them. The CDR3 DNA reads as TGTGCCAGCAGTGAAAGCGTCTTGGCAGGAGGTCGGGACACCATATATTTT. Translation gives CASSESVLAGGRDTIYF.

V and J are TRBV25-1 and TRBJ1-4; D not certain. The CDR3 is made up of 14 amino acids. Germline V gene lookup returns CDR1 MGHDK and CDR2 SYGVNS. V was trimmed by 9 bases and J by 2 bases, leaving 13 bases between them. DNA for the CDR3: TGTGCCAGTAGCCAGACCGCCACTAATGAAAAACTGTTTTTT. It encodes CASSQTATNEKLFF.

The genes are TRBV6-1 and TRBJ1-6; no reliable D call. The CDR3 spans 15 residues. Trimming left V 2 bases short and J 7 bases short, with 12 bases between. Germline V gives CDR1 MNHNS, CDR2 SASEGT. CDR3 nucleotide sequence: TGTGCCAGCAGTGAATTAGAGTTCCTGAATTCACCCCTCCACTTT. Its protein product is CASSELEFLNSPLHF.